These 13 T cell receptor beta chains were sequenced from one sample in a study of radiotherapy plus CTLA-4 blockade in lung cancer (dated 2018 in TCRdb). Receptor amplification or capture employed the immunoSEQ multiplex PCR assay. TCRdb re-hosts the immuneACCESS table, in-frame sequences only. Its copies lack some clones; in the studies checked, an unresolved V gene accounts for under half of them, and the cause for the rest is not known. For this sample there are about 120,000 clones; more than 75% appear just once. The top ten clones comprise 2.5% to 3.5% of the sample. Sequencing was performed on peripheral blood, taken from a patient treated with radiotherapy plus ipilimumab. These receptors were collected from a human donor with non-small cell lung cancer that progressed on radiotherapy plus ipilimumab. Some clones in this sample may be carry-over from other donors' samples.

This chain joins TRBV9 and TRBJ1-6, with TRBD1 matching 10 bases. J gave up 11 bases and V 2 bases, and 4 bases lay outside the gene matches. CDR3 length: 14 amino acids. From germline, CDR1 is SGDLS and CDR2 YYNGEE. For the CDR3, the DNA is TGTGCCAGCAGCGTCGGGACAGGGGTTACACCCCTCCACTTT. Its translation is CASSVGTGVTPLHF. Filled out from reference TRBV9 and TRBJ1-6, the complete variable domain reads DSGVTQTPKHLITATGQRVTLRCSPRSGDLSVYWYQQSLDQGLQFLIQYYNGEERAKGNILERFSAQQFPDLHSELNLSSLELGDSALYFCASSVGTGVTPLHFGNGTRLTVT.

This chain uses TRBV7-2 with TRBJ1-4, with 8 nucleotides matching TRBD1. This CDR3 spans 17 amino acids. Germline V gives CDR1 SGHTA, CDR2 FQGNSA. Unmatched junction bases numbered 9, after V lost 6 bases and J lost 0 bases. CDR3 sequence reads: CASRGGPGQATNEKLFF. DNA of the CDR3: TGTGCCAGCAGGGGGGGACCGGGACAGGCAACTAATGAAAAACTGTTTTTT. The whole variable domain, remainder taken from reference TRBV7-2 and TRBJ1-4, is GAGVSQSPSNKVTEKGKDVELRCDPISGHTALYWYRQSLGQGLEFLIYFQGNSAPDKSGLPSDRFSAERTGGSVSTLTIQRTQQEDSAVYLCASRGGPGQATNEKLFFGSGTQLSVL.

The chain has TRBV5-1 and TRBJ2-1, with 11 bases aligning to TRBD2. The germline V gene has CDR1 SGHRS and CDR2 YFSETQ. There are 21 residues in the CDR3. The V gene end was trimmed by 4 bases and the J gene end by 6 bases; junction bases not matched to a gene: 24. The CDR3 sequence is CASSPTGRTSGRLGSLNEQFF. For the CDR3, the DNA is TGCGCCAGCAGCCCGACTGGAAGGACTAGCGGGCGCCTAGGGTCCCTCAATGAGCAGTTCTTC.

The chain's CDR3 is CASSYSSAGSKETQYF. CDR3 DNA sequence: TGTGCCAGCAGTTACTCGTCGGCAGGGTCAAAAGAGACCCAGTACTTC. J is TRBJ2-5 and V is TRBV6-5; D is possibly TRBD1 (5 bases). CDR3 length: 16 amino acids. Trimming shortened V by 0 bases and J by 3 bases, and 14 bases separated the two germline ends. The germline V gene has CDR1 MNHEY and CDR2 SVGAGI.

The V and J genes are TRBV19 and TRBJ2-2; 7 bases map to TRBD2. The J segment lost 3 bases and the V segment lost 10 bases, leaving 14 bases of the junction unmatched. CDR1 is LNHDA, CDR2 SQIVND, per germline (reference sequence). The CDR3 totals 16 residues. This CDR3 is CATMRRGDGDTGELFF. The CDR3 DNA is TGTGCCACCATGCGTCGGGGGGACGGGGACACCGGGGAGCTGTTTTTT.

V and J are TRBV5-4 and TRBJ1-1, with D hard to call. V lost 0 bases and J 8 bases, leaving 8 bases between the germline ends. The CDR3 totals 12 residues. Germline CDR1 and CDR2: SGHNT and YYREEE (reference sequence). The chain's CDR3 is CASSLVNGEAFF. In DNA form, the CDR3 reads TGTGCCAGCAGCTTGGTTAACGGCGAAGCTTTCTTT. Full variable domain (missing parts from reference TRBV5-4 and TRBJ1-1): ETGVTQSPTHLIKTRGQQVTLRCSSQSGHNTVSWYQQALGQGPQFIFQYYREEENGRGNFPPRFSGLQFPNYSSELNVNALELDDSALYLCASSLVNGEAFFGQGTRLTVV.

The V call is TRBV5-1, the J call TRBJ2-5; D may be TRBD2 (6 bases). Germline V gene lookup returns CDR1 SGHRS and CDR2 YFSETQ. V was clipped by 4 bases and J by 5 bases, with 15 bases between them. CDR3 length equals 14 residues. The DNA for the CDR3 is TGCGCCAGCAGCCCAGACAGCGGAGGGGAGACCCAGTACTTC. Protein product: CASSPDSGGETQYF.

The chain couples TRBV7-8 to TRBJ2-1, with D unresolved. Looked up from germline, CDR1 is SGHVS and CDR2 is FQNEAQ. Trimming took 3 bases from V and 8 from J, leaving 14 bases between them. CDR3 length: 14 residues. CDR3 nucleotides: TGTGCCAGCAGCTTCCCCGAAGGGATCGATGAGCAGTTCTTC. The encoded protein is CASSFPEGIDEQFF.

The CDR3, as DNA: TGTGCCAGCAGCCCCGGTATGCGAGGCTACACCTTC. Its protein product is CASSPGMRGYTF. The chain combines TRBV7-9 with TRBJ1-2; D remains ambiguous. Germline V CDR1 and CDR2: SEHNR, FQNEAQ (reference sequence). The V and J ends lost 5 bases and 8 bases respectively, with 12 bases between them. The CDR3 sequence is 12 residues long.

This chain links TRBV7-3 with TRBJ1-6, with unresolved D. Germline CDR1 is SGHTA and CDR2 is FQGTGA. The CDR3 spans 15 residues. V was clipped by 1 base and J by 4 bases, with 8 bases between them. The DNA for the CDR3 is TGTGCCAGCAGCTTAAGGGCAGGTTATAATTCACCCCTCCACTTT. It encodes CASSLRAGYNSPLHF.

V usage is TRBV7-2 and J usage is TRBJ1-5; D is uncertain. In germline, CDR1 is SGHTA, CDR2 FQGNSA. With 3 bases removed from V and 0 bases from J, the gap between germline ends came to 6 bases. There are 14 residues in the CDR3. CDR3 loop: CASSLDYSNQPQHF. The CDR3 DNA is TGTGCCAGCAGCTTGGATTATAGCAATCAGCCCCAGCATTTT.

The chain has TRBV18 and TRBJ2-7, with D possibly matching TRBD2 (7 bases). Trimming removed 1 base at V and 0 bases at J, with 10 bases between. Germline V gene lookup returns CDR1 KGHSH and CDR2 LQKENI. The CDR3 extends over 15 amino acids. The CDR3 loop is CASSPRGGGSYEQYF. CDR3 DNA: TGTGCCAGCTCACCACGGGGAGGGGGCTCCTACGAGCAGTACTTC.

This clone showed up just a few times. The chain has TRBV5-8 and TRBJ2-1; 10 bases agree with TRBD1. The CDR3 sequence is 16 residues long. CDR1 and CDR2 (germline): SGHTS, YDEGEE. The ends lost 3 bases at V and 7 bases at J; junction bases unmatched: 10. The CDR3 nucleotides read TGTGCCAGCAGCTCGCCTGGGACAGGGGACGGTAATGAGCAGTTCTTC. This encodes CASSSPGTGDGNEQFF.